A single sample is the source of the 25 T cell receptor beta chains below, sequenced in a study of OX40 agonist ivuxolimab in advanced cancers. Using immunoSEQ multiplex PCR, the repertoire was profiled, and TCRdb retains in-frame clones only, with some absent. The sample carries some 90,000 clones, more than 75% recorded once. The specimen comprised CD4+ or CD8+ T cells sorted from blood, sampled in a trial of the OX40 agonist ivuxolimab. The receptor source for this set is an adult with an advanced solid tumor such as melanoma, head and neck, liver or kidney cancer.

V and J are TRBV28 and TRBJ1-4; D unresolved. The CDR3 is 14 amino acids. Trimming took off 6 bases at V and 6 bases at J, with 14 bases between the two ends. CDR1 MDHEN and CDR2 SYDVKM come from the germline V gene. The chain's CDR3 is CASRLRTAYEKLFF. Written as DNA, the CDR3 is TGTGCCAGCAGACTAAGGACTGCCTATGAAAAACTGTTTTTT.

The CDR3 nucleotides are TGCGCCAGCAGCAAACGGACAGGCCAAAACACTGAAGCTTTCTTT. Translated: CASSKRTGQNTEAFF. The chain joins TRBV10-2 to TRBJ1-1, with 7 bases that match TRBD1. Germline CDR1 is WSHSY and CDR2 is SAAADI. V trimming: 6 bases; J trimming: 2 bases; junction bases outside the gene matches: 9. This CDR3 region has 15 residues.

The genes are TRBV7-6 and TRBJ1-3; D perhaps matches TRBD1 (5 bases). Germline assignment: CDR1 SGHVS and CDR2 FNYEAQ. The V end was cut by 5 bases, the J end by 2 bases, with 19 bases between. The CDR3 contains 17 residues. The CDR3 DNA reads TGTGCCAGCAGCCCCCGTGTGGGGGGGAGTACTGGAAACACCATATATTTT. This sequence encodes CASSPRVGGSTGNTIYF.

This clone was detected once. The V and J genes are TRBV5-1 and TRBJ1-1, with 8 bases matching TRBD1. Losses at the gene ends were 2 bases for V and 0 bases for J; bases not matched to a gene: 6. There are 16 residues in the CDR3. The germline V gene encodes CDR1 SGHRS and CDR2 YFSETQ. The CDR3 DNA reads as TGCGCCAGCAGCTTTGTGACAGGGGCCCTGAACACTGAAGCTTTCTTT. It encodes CASSFVTGALNTEAFF.

This chain connects TRBV6-5 to TRBJ2-7; 7 bases are shared with TRBD2. CDR3 length: 15 residues. Germline CDR1 reads MNHEY; CDR2 reads SVGAGI. V lost 0 bases and J lost 0; bases outside the gene matches: 2. The CDR3 DNA is TGTGCCAGCAGTTACTCGCGGGGGAGCTCCTACGAGCAGTACTTC. It specifies CASSYSRGSSYEQYF.

J is TRBJ1-2 and V is TRBV28; 9 bases fit TRBD1. J was trimmed by 6 bases and V by 6 bases; bases with no gene match: 5. CDR1 MDHEN and CDR2 SYDVKM come from the germline V gene. This CDR3 is built from 13 residues. The CDR3 here is CASRPQGANGYTF. The CDR3 DNA reads as TGTGCCAGCAGACCACAGGGGGCAAATGGCTACACCTTC.

This chain joins TRBV7-3 and TRBJ2-7; 9 nucleotides line up with TRBD1. The CDR3 is 14 amino acids. Germline V gives CDR1 SGHTA, CDR2 FQGTGA. Trimming cost V 4 bases and J 6 bases; bases outside gene matches: 7. DNA for the CDR3: TGTGCCAGCAGCTCCCGGACAGGGGTGGGCGAGCAGTACTTC. It specifies CASSSRTGVGEQYF.

DNA for the CDR3: TGTGCCTGGAGTTTCCGGACCGGGATAATGGAGACCCAGTACTTC. Its protein is CAWSFRTGIMETQYF. The chain is built from TRBV30 and TRBJ2-5; tentative D call: TRBD2 (5 bases). The germline gives CDR1 GTSNPN, CDR2 SVGIG (reference sequence). V lost 2 bases and J lost 5, with 18 bases in between. This CDR3 is built from 15 residues.

V usage is TRBV2 and J usage is TRBJ2-6, with a tentative D call TRBD2 (5 bases). CDR1 and CDR2 from the germline V gene are SNHLY and FYNNEI. Trimming left V 6 bases short and J 4 bases short, with 19 bases between. The CDR3 length is 17 residues. The CDR3 loop is CASSLPRGAQGANVLTF. The CDR3 bases are TGTGCCAGCAGCCTCCCCCGGGGAGCTCAGGGGGCCAACGTCCTGACTTTC.

The chain carries TRBV18 and TRBJ2-1; 8 positions match TRBD1. In germline, CDR1 is KGHSH, CDR2 LQKENI. V shed 1 base, J shed 9 bases, and the junction held 5 bases outside the gene matches. CDR3 length: 14 residues. The CDR3 loop is CASSPLQGVGEQFF. CDR3 coding DNA: TGTGCCAGCTCACCACTACAGGGGGTTGGTGAGCAGTTCTTC.

The chain uses TRBV5-5 and TRBJ1-5; 8 positions agree with TRBD1. The germline V gene encodes CDR1 SGHKS and CDR2 YYEKEE (reference sequence). V dropped 0 bases and J dropped 5; count of bases not matched to a gene: 1. The CDR3 runs 14 residues. This CDR3 reads CASSLGQGYQPQHF. As DNA, the CDR3 is TGTGCCAGCAGCTTGGGACAGGGGTATCAGCCCCAGCATTTT. Variable domain in full (rest from reference TRBV5-5 and TRBJ1-5): DAGVTQSPTHLIKTRGQQVTLRCSPISGHKSVSWYQQVLGQGPQFIFQYYEKEERGRGNFPDRFSARQFPNYSSELNVNALLLGDSALYLCASSLGQGYQPQHFGDGTRLSIL.

The chain recombines TRBV27 with TRBJ1-4; the D gene is possibly TRBD1 (5 bases). Trimming removed 6 bases at V and 3 bases at J, with 14 bases between. CDR1 is MNHEY, CDR2 SMNVEV, per germline (reference sequence). The CDR3 sequence is 15 residues long. The CDR3 spells CASSPSQGSNEKLFF. The CDR3 coding sequence is TGTGCCAGCAGCCCTAGTCAGGGTTCTAATGAAAAACTGTTTTTT.

The chain employs TRBV6-1 and TRBJ2-1; D is undetermined. V was shortened by 7 bases and J by 9 bases, with 10 bases between the two germline ends. CDR1 and CDR2 (germline): MNHNS, SASEGT. The CDR3 totals 11 residues. The CDR3 here is CASMGYTEQFF. The CDR3 DNA sequence: TGTGCCAGCATGGGATATACTGAGCAGTTCTTC.

The gene calls are TRBV5-1 and TRBJ2-3; possibly TRBD2 for D (6 bases). V lost 3 bases and J 1 base, leaving 12 bases between the germline ends. This CDR3 region has 15 residues. Per the germline V gene, CDR1 is SGHRS and CDR2 is YFSETQ. The CDR3 DNA reads as TGCGCCAGCAGCTCGAGGGAGGTCGGCACAGATACGCAGTATTTT. Translating gives CASSSREVGTDTQYF.

This clone was counted between two and nine times. This chain joins TRBV5-6 and TRBJ2-2, with no clear D. The germline V gene encodes CDR1 SGHDT and CDR2 YYEEEE. V was pared by 3 bases and J by 7 bases, with 10 bases between. The length of the CDR3 is 13 residues. CDR3 residues: CASSSTLYGELFF. CDR3 nucleotides: TGTGCCAGCAGCTCGACGCTATACGGGGAGCTGTTTTTT.

The chain employs TRBV5-1 and TRBJ2-2, with 8 nucleotides matching TRBD1. With V trimmed by 4 bases and J by 5 bases, 4 bases remained unmatched. CDR3 size: 14 residues. The V gene's germline CDR1 is SGHRS and CDR2 YFSETQ. The CDR3: CASSPRQGTGELFF. CDR3 DNA sequence: TGCGCCAGCAGCCCCCGACAGGGGACCGGGGAGCTGTTTTTT.

This clone has only a few counts. The chain carries TRBV5-6 and TRBJ2-7; a possible D gene is TRBD1 (5 bases). V was cut by 2 bases and J by 7 bases, with 10 bases left in between. The germline gives CDR1 SGHDT, CDR2 YYEEEE. CDR3 length: 12 residues. The CDR3: CASSFQGREQYV. The CDR3 DNA is TGTGCCAGCAGCTTCCAGGGTAGAGAGCAGTACGTC.

This rearrangement joins TRBV2 to TRBJ2-1; the D gene is possibly TRBD2 (5 bases). The V gene's germline CDR1 is SNHLY and CDR2 FYNNEI. CDR3 size: 13 residues. The V gene lost 1 base and the J gene lost 10 bases, with 11 bases spanning the gap. CDR3 sequence reads: CASSEVFGGEQFF. In DNA, the CDR3 is TGTGCCAGCAGTGAAGTCTTCGGCGGGGAGCAGTTCTTC.

V and J are TRBV6-1 and TRBJ2-1; 9 nucleotides match TRBD2. The CDR3 spans 14 residues. CDR1 and CDR2 (germline): MNHNS, SASEGT. J gave up 4 bases and V 5 bases, and 3 bases lay outside the gene matches. In DNA, the CDR3 is TGTGCCAGCAGTCTTAGCGGGAGTTACAATGAGCAGTTCTTC. Protein product: CASSLSGSYNEQFF.

The gene calls are TRBV5-4 and TRBJ2-1, with 7 positions matching TRBD2. The CDR3 runs to 16 residues. CDR1 and CDR2 (germline): SGHNT, YYREEE (reference sequence). V trimming: 3 bases; J trimming: 0 bases; junction bases outside the gene matches: 6. CDR3 bases: TGTGCCAGCAGCTCCGGGGTAGCGGGCTCCTACAATGAGCAGTTCTTC. As protein: CASSSGVAGSYNEQFF.

The rearrangement joins TRBV4-1 to TRBJ2-4; D not resolved. V gave up 0 bases and J gave up 11 bases, with 11 bases separating them. The CDR3 runs 13 residues. Germline values: CDR1 MGHRA, CDR2 YSYEKL. The CDR3 sequence is CASSQELERLQYF. CDR3 nucleotides: TGCGCCAGCAGCCAAGAACTGGAGCGACTTCAGTACTTC.

Comment on this clone: The junction differs from germline at one of its ends, possibly a read error. The rearrangement joins TRBV2 to TRBJ1-1; the D gene is possibly TRBD1 (5 bases). Germline V gene lookup returns CDR1 SNHLY and CDR2 FYNNEI. The CDR3 is 16 residues long. The CDR3 nucleotides read TGTGCCAGCAGTGGGGTCCGAGGACATCAGAACGCTGAAGCTTTCTTT. It codes for CASSGVRGHQNAEAFF.

The chain combines TRBV5-1 with TRBJ2-3; D is possibly TRBD1 (5 bases). The CDR3 sequence is 14 residues long. Germline CDR1 is SGHRS and CDR2 is YFSETQ. Trimming shortened V by 3 bases and J by 5 bases, and 13 bases separated the two germline ends. In nucleotides, the CDR3 is TGCGCCAGCAGCTCCACCGCAGGGATAGATACGCAGTATTTT. Translated: CASSSTAGIDTQYF. Together with reference TRBV5-1 and TRBJ2-3, the CDR3 gives the full variable domain: KAGVTQTPRYLIKTRGQQVTLSCSPISGHRSVSWYQQTPGQGLQFLFEYFSETQRNKGNFPGRFSGRQFSNSRSEMNVSTLELGDSALYLCASSSTAGIDTQYFGPGTRLTVL.

The V gene is TRBV5-6, the J gene TRBJ2-1, with 8 bases that match TRBD1. There are 15 residues in the CDR3. Trimming at V came to 4 bases and at J to 0 bases, leaving 3 bases not matched to a gene. From germline, CDR1 is SGHDT and CDR2 YYEEEE. CDR3 in DNA: TGTGCCAGCAGCCCTACAGGGGGCTCCTACAATGAGCAGTTCTTC. This translates into CASSPTGGSYNEQFF.

This clone was seen only a few times. V and J are TRBV7-2 and TRBJ2-5, with D uncertain. V was trimmed by 6 bases and J by 5 bases, leaving 7 bases between them. CDR3 size: 11 residues. Germline CDR1 SGHTA, CDR2 FQGNSA. The CDR3 here is CASSPWETQYF. The CDR3, as DNA: TGTGCCAGCAGTCCCTGGGAGACCCAGTACTTC.